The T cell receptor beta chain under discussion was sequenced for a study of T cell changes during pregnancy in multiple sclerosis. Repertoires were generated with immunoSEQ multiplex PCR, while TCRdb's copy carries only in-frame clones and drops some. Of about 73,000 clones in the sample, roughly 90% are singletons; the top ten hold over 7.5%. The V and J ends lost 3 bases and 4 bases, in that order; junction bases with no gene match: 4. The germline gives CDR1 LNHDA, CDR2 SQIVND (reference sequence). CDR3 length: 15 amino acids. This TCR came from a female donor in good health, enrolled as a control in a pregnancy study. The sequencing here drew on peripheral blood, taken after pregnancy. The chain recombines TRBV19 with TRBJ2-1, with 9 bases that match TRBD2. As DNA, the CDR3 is TGTGCCAGTAGTATTTCCAGCGGGGGGTACAATGAGCAGTTCTTC. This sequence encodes CASSISSGGYNEQFF.